This T cell receptor beta chain was observed in a study of blood T cell repertoires in COVID-19. Turning to the study itself: T cells, B-cell-depleted T cells, or PBMCs provided the cDNA or gDNA that served as material.

Under the authors' procedure: Amplification of reference gene primers was used by the study to estimate nucleated cell counts. TCRdb keeps only in-frame clones here, not all; method: immunoSEQ multiplex PCR. Clone size and the V and J calls come from that table; the DNA yielded D and trimming. Here the sample spans 90,000 to 150,000 clones, approximately 86% being singletons. This clone was counted between two and nine times. The ends lost 4 bases at V and 6 bases at J; junction bases unmatched: 3. The CDR3 is 14 amino acids. Sequencing input: peripheral blood. This sequence originates from a woman aged 45-60 years with active or convalescent COVID-19. The rearrangement uses TRBV23-1 and TRBJ2-2; TRBD1 matches 9 bases. TRBV23-1 is filed as an ORF, its function uncertain. The chain's CDR3 is CASSPTGGAGELFF. DNA of the CDR3: TGCGCCAGCAGTCCTACAGGGGGCGCCGGGGAGCTGTTTTTT.